This TCR beta chain is drawn from a study of Ad26.COV2.S vaccination and SARS-CoV-2 variants. Study background: Intramuscular Ad26.COV2.S at 5x10^10 or 1x10^11 viral particles.

Study-wide results and caveats: Participants given vaccine showed non-spike TCR breadth similar to that of placebo recipients.

As concerns this clone: Its antigen is not identified.

Trimming pared 9 bases from V and 5 bases from J, leaving 16 bases between. Looked up from germline, CDR1 is SNHLY and CDR2 is FYNNEI. The CDR3 sequence is 13 residues long. Data came from immunoSEQ multiplex PCR; TCRdb stores just in-frame clones and leaves some out. In the table there are some 350,000 clones, roughly 88% of which are singletons. Treatment indicated: roughly 19 received Ad26.COV2.S at low or high dose, single or two shots; 5 received placebo; per-sample allocation not given. Following the first vaccine or placebo injection, samples were taken on day 63. This TCR came from a person between 18 and 59 years old who received the Ad26.COV2.S COVID-19 vaccine or a placebo. The source material was peripheral blood, sampled in a trial of Ad26.COV2.S vaccine versus placebo. The chain uses TRBV2 and TRBJ1-1; D possibly corresponds to TRBD1 (6 bases). In DNA, the CDR3 is TGTGCCAGTCGAACGGGGGCTGGAACTGAAGCTTTCTTT. It encodes CASRTGAGTEAFF.